The rows below give T cell receptor beta chains drawn from one sample of a study of cytomegalovirus exposure and HLA in healthy donors. Repertoires were generated with immunoSEQ multiplex PCR, while TCRdb's copy carries only in-frame clones and drops some. The sample gives about 85,000 clones, 70% to 80% of which show up once; over 20% is in the top ten. Sequencing was performed on PBMCs. The receptors derive from a woman aged 45-59 years in good health and CMV-seropositive. The CDR3 runs from the conserved cysteine through the conserved F or W. The D gene is left open where the match is weak. Size is stated for part of the rows, as once, few or many counts, or as a class when the clone is expanded.

J gene,V gene,D gene,clone size,CDR3 protein,CDR3 DNA
TRBJ2-1,TRBV14,TRBD2,NA,CASSPDLLLTSGRGYNEQFF,TGTGCCAGCAGCCCCGACCTCCTGTTGACTAGCGGGAGGGGATACAATGAGCAGTTCTTC
TRBJ2-7,TRBV12-2,NA,NA,CAKPRKWVLGTGFYEQYF,TGTGCAAAACCTCGAAAATGGGTTCTGGGGACAGGGTTCTACGAGCAGTACTTC
TRBJ2-7,TRBV6-5,TRBD2,few,CASEAGRGSSYEQYF,TGTGCCAGCGAGGCTGGGCGGGGGTCCTCCTACGAGCAGTACTTC
TRBJ2-7,TRBV18,NA,NA,CASSPKDRPYEQYF,TGTGCCAGCTCACCGAAGGACAGACCCTACGAGCAGTACTTC
TRBJ1-3,TRBV9,NA,NA,CASSVASGHGNTIYF,TGTGCCAGCAGCGTAGCTTCAGGCCACGGAAACACCATATATTTT
TRBJ1-2,TRBV29-1,NA,NA,CSVESQGNYGYTF,TGCAGCGTTGAGTCCCAGGGGAACTATGGCTACACCTTC
TRBJ2-6,TRBV27,NA,NA,CASTGLSSGANVLTF,TGTGCCAGCACGGGTCTCAGCTCTGGGGCCAACGTCCTGACTTTC
TRBJ2-2,TRBV30,NA,NA,CAWRHSSGELFF,TGTGCCTGGAGGCACAGTTCGGGGGAGCTGTTTTTT
TRBJ2-6,TRBV9,NA,NA,CASSALSIPGANVLTF,TGTGCCAGCAGCGCACTGTCCATACCTGGGGCCAACGTCCTGACTTTC
TRBJ2-2,TRBV5-1,NA,few,CASGGGGTGELFF,TGCGCCAGCGGAGGGGGGGGCACCGGGGAGCTGTTTTTT
TRBJ1-1,TRBV6-5,NA,few,CASGRVWDTEAFF,TGTGCCAGCGGGAGAGTGTGGGACACTGAAGCTTTCTTT
TRBJ2-1,TRBV7-3,TRBD2,NA,CASSLIGSGNNEQFF,TGTGCCAGCAGCTTAATTGGTAGCGGGAACAATGAGCAGTTCTTC
TRBJ1-2,TRBV7-2,NA,few,CASSLGQIPYGYTF,TGTGCCAGCAGCTTAGGACAGATCCCCTATGGCTACACCTTC
TRBJ1-1,TRBV5-1,NA,NA,CASRLTERTEAFF,TGCGCCAGCAGACTGACAGAACGAACTGAAGCTTTCTTT
TRBJ2-3,TRBV2,NA,NA,CASARTGVTDTQYF,TGTGCCAGCGCGCGGACTGGAGTCACAGATACGCAGTATTTT
TRBJ2-7,TRBV12-5,NA,NA,CASGLAFTEQYF,TGTGCTAGTGGTTTGGCGTTCACAGAGCAGTACTTC
TRBJ1-1,TRBV28,NA,few,CASSTPTRTQAFF,TGTGCCAGCAGTACGCCGACAAGAACTCAAGCTTTCTTT
TRBJ1-1,TRBV11-2,NA,NA,CASSLGQLRKNTEAFF,TGTGCCAGCAGCTTGGGTCAGCTGAGGAAGAACACTGAAGCTTTCTTT
TRBJ2-1,TRBV19,TRBD2,NA,CASSLAGGSYNEQFF,TGTGCCAGTAGTCTAGCGGGAGGGTCCTACAATGAGCAGTTCTTC
TRBJ1-2,TRBV7-3,NA,NA,CASSDFKQPLTF,TGTGCCAGCAGCGATTTTAAACAGCCCCTCACCTTC
TRBJ2-4,TRBV6-6,NA,few,CASSIRELAKNIQYF,TGTGCCAGCAGCATTAGGGAGTTAGCCAAAAACATTCAGTACTTC
TRBJ1-5,TRBV6-6,NA,NA,CASSYGEGGQPQHF,TGTGCCAGCTCCTACGGGGAGGGGGGTCAGCCCCAGCATTTT
TRBJ2-7,TRBV4-1,TRBD1,NA,CASSPTIDRVYEQYF,TGCGCCAGCAGCCCTACCATTGACAGGGTCTACGAGCAGTACTTC
TRBJ1-1,TRBV5-1,TRBD1,NA,CASSLEDRDITEAFF,TGCGCCAGCAGCTTGGAGGACAGGGATATTACTGAAGCTTTCTTT
TRBJ1-2,TRBV20-1,NA,NA,CSALGYTF,TGCAGTGCTCTCGGCTACACCTTC
TRBJ1-2,TRBV5-8,NA,NA,CASSLRDYGYTF,TGTGCCAGCAGCTTAAGAGACTATGGCTACACCTTC
TRBJ2-3,TRBV6-5,NA,NA,CAVTGTDTQYF,TGTGCCGTGACTGGCACAGATACGCAGTATTTT
TRBJ2-4,TRBV6-1,NA,once,CASSEQGSIKNIQYF,TGTGCCAGCAGTGAACAGGGTAGTATCAAAAACATTCAGTACTTC
TRBJ1-2,TRBV11-2,NA,NA,CASSLVPGEYGYTF,TGTGCCAGCAGCTTAGTTCCGGGAGAGTATGGCTACACCTTC
TRBJ2-1,TRBV5-6,NA,NA,CASSLNSGGYNEQFF,TGTGCCAGCAGCTTGAACTCAGGGGGGTACAATGAGCAGTTCTTC
TRBJ2-3,TRBV11-3,TRBD1,NA,CASSWGQGLSDTQYF,TGTGCCAGCAGCTGGGGACAGGGTCTATCAGATACGCAGTATTTT
TRBJ2-2,TRBV11-2,TRBD1,NA,CASRPGGGFGELFF,TGTGCCAGCAGACCAGGGGGCGGGTTCGGGGAGCTGTTTTTT
TRBJ2-1,TRBV19,TRBD2,NA,CATSFRDYAVFEQFF,TGTGCCACAAGCTTCCGGGACTACGCAGTTTTTGAGCAGTTCTTC
TRBJ2-5,TRBV2,TRBD2,NA,CASSEGGKTYETQYF,TGTGCCAGCAGTGAGGGAGGGAAGACCTATGAGACCCAGTACTTC
TRBJ1-1,TRBV19,NA,NA,CASSIGQATEAFF,TGTGCCAGTAGTATAGGACAGGCCACTGAAGCTTTCTTT
TRBJ1-2,TRBV7-9,NA,once,CSSSLTGEGYTF,TGTTCCAGCAGCTTAACAGGAGAAGGCTACACCTTC
TRBJ2-1,TRBV13,TRBD2,many,CASSRRGGASFEQFF,TGTGCCAGCAGCCGTCGCGGGGGGGCCTCCTTTGAGCAGTTCTTC